The TCR beta chain described here comes from a study of regulatory T cells in long-lasting Graves disease. CDR3-region Arm-PCR and iRepertoire HTBI primers produced the TCR beta libraries. One entry per CDR3 protein, called by TCRdb with MiXCR from the multiplex PCR reads. This repertoire shows over 500,000 distinct CDR3 sequences, 16% found once; its top ten account for more than 15%. Germline V gene data show CDR1 as KGHDR and CDR2 as SFDVKD. CDR3 length: 11 residues. Trimming took off 10 bases at V and 2 bases at J, with 7 bases between the two ends. Specified time point: newly diagnosed GD, antithyroid drugs for less than 3 months. PBMC RNA was the source of the TCR library. This clonotype was seen at least ten times. These data were also filed under a second study, of T cells in Graves' hyperthyroidism and ophthalmopathy.

The chain links TRBV24-1 to TRBJ1-1; weak D call: TRBD1 (5 bases). Sequenced here: peripheral blood mononuclear cells (PBMCs), sampled at new diagnosis, from a patient treated with antithyroid drugs. The TCR comes from a woman in her twenties or thirties with Graves disease. CDR3 DNA sequence: TGTGCCACAGGGACTAACACTGAAGCTTTCTTT. Protein: CATGTNTEAFF.